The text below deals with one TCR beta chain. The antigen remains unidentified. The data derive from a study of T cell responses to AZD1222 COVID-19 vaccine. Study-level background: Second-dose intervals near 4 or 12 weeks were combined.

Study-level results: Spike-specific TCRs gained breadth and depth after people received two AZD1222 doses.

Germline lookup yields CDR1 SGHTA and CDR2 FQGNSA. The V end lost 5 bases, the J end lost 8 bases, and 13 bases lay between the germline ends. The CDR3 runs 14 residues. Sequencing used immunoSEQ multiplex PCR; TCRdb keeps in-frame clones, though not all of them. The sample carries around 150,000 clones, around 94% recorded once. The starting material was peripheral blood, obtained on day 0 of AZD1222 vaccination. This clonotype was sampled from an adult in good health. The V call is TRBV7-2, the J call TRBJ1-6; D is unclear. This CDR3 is CASSPLYTDSPLHF. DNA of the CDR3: TGTGCCAGCAGCCCCCTCTACACGGATTCACCCCTCCACTTT.